The 19 T cell receptor beta chains reported below all come from one sample, sequenced in a study of blood T cells in healthy people across ages (dated by TCRdb to about 2015). Library preparation used 5' RACE. TCRdb names Illumina HiSeq 2500 as the instrument used. A second PCR of roughly 6 to 11 cycles was run with a J-beta primer mix and a sample-barcoded 5' primer. Starting from the raw public reads, TCRdb applied fastp trimming at Q25, assembled clones with MiXCR and retained in-frame beta chains. Every CDR3 protein is listed once, alongside the most common genes and DNA of its rows. Counted in this sample were around 1.5 million distinct CDR3 sequences; 45% to 70% of them appeared once. Jointly, the top ten make up under 8.5% of the sample. The sequenced sample was blood. The receptor source for this set is a man between 18 and 35 years old in good health.

V usage is TRBV20-1 and J usage is TRBJ2-7; a possible D gene is TRBD2 (6 bases). This CDR3 has 14 residues. Looked up from germline, CDR1 is DFQATT and CDR2 is SNEGSKA (reference sequence). V lost 6 bases and J 3 bases, leaving 18 bases between the germline ends. CDR3 in DNA: TGCAGTGCCGCGGGGTTGGCAGGGCACTACGAGCAGTACTTC. This gives the protein CSAAGLAGHYEQYF.

This clonotype was observed a handful of times. The chain joins TRBV29-1 to TRBJ2-3; D not certain. CDR3 length: 15 residues. Trimming took 5 bases from V and 3 from J, leaving 18 bases between them. CDR1 and CDR2 from the germline V gene are SQVTM and ANQGSEA. The CDR3 loop reads CSVYPALGLTDTQYF. CDR3 DNA: TGCAGCGTTTACCCCGCCCTCGGCCTAACAGATACGCAGTATTTT.

The rearrangement uses TRBV24-1 and TRBJ2-1; D remains ambiguous. The V and J ends lost 1 base and 6 bases respectively, with 12 bases between them. The CDR3 is 15 residues long. Germline lookup yields CDR1 KGHDR and CDR2 SFDVKD. The CDR3 coding sequence is TGTGCCACCAGTGATTTTTTGCGCAGTGGCAATGAGCAGTTCTTC. Its protein is CATSDFLRSGNEQFF.

This clonotype was counted between two and nine times. The genes are TRBV7-9 and TRBJ1-1; D not resolved. The CDR3 loop spans 12 amino acids. V gave up 6 bases and J gave up 8 bases, with 13 bases separating them. Germline V gene sequence: CDR1 SEHNR, CDR2 FQNEAQ (reference sequence). The CDR3 coding sequence is TGTGCCAGCAGAAGCGGCACCCCCGAAGCTTTCTTT. Residues: CASRSGTPEAFF.

This chain joins TRBV6-2 or TRBV6-3 and TRBJ2-3; TRBD1 matches at 9 bases. V lost 5 bases to trimming and J lost 2 bases; unmatched junction nucleotides: 8. The germline V gene encodes CDR1 MNHEY and CDR2 SVGEGT. This CDR3 has 16 amino acids. The CDR3 reads CASSTGTGRFTDTQYF. The CDR3 DNA reads TGTGCCAGCAGTACCGGGACAGGGCGATTCACAGATACGCAGTATTTT.

The chain links TRBV7-2 to TRBJ1-2; D remains ambiguous. Germline V gene lookup returns CDR1 SGHTA and CDR2 FQGNSA. Deletions cut 1 base from V and 3 bases from J, with 9 bases between. The CDR3 has 14 amino acids. Written as DNA, the CDR3 is TGTGCCAGCAGCTTAGGACCTGTCGACTATGGCTACACCTTC. Translation: CASSLGPVDYGYTF.

The V gene is TRBV2, the J gene TRBJ2-2; D is undetermined. The CDR3 has 13 residues. The germline V gene encodes CDR1 SNHLY and CDR2 FYNNEI. The ends were cut back, 3 bases at V and 9 bases at J, with 11 bases in the middle. The CDR3 region has the DNA TGTGCCAGCAGTGAGGAGTCAATTCGGGAGCTGTTTTTT. This encodes CASSEESIRELFF.

This rearrangement joins TRBV29-1 to TRBJ2-1; 12 bases are a match to TRBD1. This CDR3 region has 15 residues. The V and J ends lost 2 bases and 5 bases, in that order; junction bases with no gene match: 4. Germline V gives CDR1 SQVTM, CDR2 ANQGSEA. CDR3 in amino acids: CSVEMGQGADNEQFF. The CDR3 DNA reads TGCAGCGTTGAAATGGGACAGGGGGCCGACAATGAGCAGTTCTTC.

The chain has TRBV27 and TRBJ2-1; TRBD1 agrees at 7 bases. Germline CDR1 is MNHEY and CDR2 is SMNVEV (reference sequence). Unmatched junction bases numbered 9, after V lost 6 bases and J lost 4 bases. The CDR3 totals 15 residues. CDR3 coding DNA: TGTGCCAGCAGCCCCGGGACAGTCTCGTACAATGAGCAGTTCTTC. This encodes CASSPGTVSYNEQFF.

CDR3 in DNA: TGTGCCAGCAGCCCACCGTGGACCCAGTACTTC. As protein: CASSPPWTQYF. The chain is built from TRBV6-6 and TRBJ2-7; no definite D call. The J call may be wrong; the DNA end is better matched by TRBJ2-5. Germline CDR1 reads MNHNY; CDR2 reads SVGAGI (reference sequence). This CDR3 is 11 amino acids long.

For the CDR3, the DNA is TGTGCCAGCAGTTCCCAACAGTTCTCTGGGGCCAACGTCCTGACTTTC. It codes for CASSSQQFSGANVLTF. J is TRBJ2-6 and V is TRBV6-1; D ambiguous. The V gene's germline CDR1 is MNHNS and CDR2 SASEGT. CDR3 size: 16 residues. Trimming pared 5 bases from V and 0 bases from J, leaving 11 bases between.

Written as DNA, the CDR3 is TGCAGTGGCACACCTCCTGCGGGTTGGCAAGAGACCCAGTACTTC. The encoded protein is CSGTPPAGWQETQYF. J is TRBJ2-5 and V is TRBV20-1; TRBD2 is a possible D gene (5 bases). The CDR3 totals 15 residues. Germline V CDR1 and CDR2: DFQATT, SNEGSKA (reference sequence). V was shortened by 7 bases and J by 2 bases, with 20 bases between the two germline ends.

This clonotype was seen only a few times. V and J are TRBV12-3 or TRBV12-4 and TRBJ1-2; no definite D call. V was cut by 4 bases and J by 4 bases, with 13 bases left in between. The CDR3 runs 14 residues. CDR3 bases: TGTGCCAGCAGTTCCTCGGTCACCGCCTATGGCTACACCTTC. Its protein product is CASSSSVTAYGYTF.

The V call is TRBV5-1, the J call TRBJ2-1; possibly TRBD1 for D (6 bases). The CDR3 spans 16 residues. The V end lost 4 bases, the J end lost 1 base, and 15 bases lay between the germline ends. Germline V gene sequence: CDR1 SGHRS, CDR2 YFSETQ. CDR3 bases: TGCGCCAGCAGCGGGACACCTACTTTATCCTACAATGAGCAGTTCTTC. Its protein is CASSGTPTLSYNEQFF.

The rearrangement links TRBV28 to TRBJ2-1, with D perhaps being TRBD1 or TRBD2 (5 bases each). This CDR3 has 18 residues. Trimming shortened V by 2 bases and J by 4 bases, and 21 bases separated the two germline ends. CDR1 MDHEN and CDR2 SYDVKM come from the germline V gene. As DNA, the CDR3 is TGTGCCAGCAGTTTAGTTGGTCGTGCAGGGACGGTATACAATGAGCAGTTCTTC. This codes for CASSLVGRAGTVYNEQFF.

V gene TRBV2 combines with J gene TRBJ1-6; a possible D gene is TRBD1 (5 bases). Trimming took off 6 bases at V and 5 bases at J, with 14 bases between the two ends. The CDR3 length is 15 residues. Germline-derived CDR1 and CDR2 are SNHLY and FYNNEI. The CDR3 protein is CASRQSGTNNSPLHF. CDR3 DNA sequence: TGTGCCAGCAGACAGTCTGGGACCAATAATTCACCCCTCCACTTT. The variable domain in full, with the rest retrieved from reference TRBV2 and TRBJ1-6, is EPEVTQTPSHQVTQMGQEVILRCVPISNHLYFYWYRQILGQKVEFLVSFYNNEISEKSEIFDDQFSVERPDGSNFTLKIRSTKLEDSAMYFCASRQSGTNNSPLHFGNGTRLTVT.

CDR3 in DNA: TGTGCCAGCACTTCCCAGGGGAGGAGCTACAATGAGCAGTTCTTC. This codes for CASTSQGRSYNEQFF. The chain recombines TRBV27 with TRBJ2-1, with D perhaps assigned TRBD1 or TRBD2 (6 bases each). The CDR3 is made up of 15 amino acids. CDR1 MNHEY and CDR2 SMNVEV come from the germline V gene (reference sequence). Trimming removed 7 bases at V and 3 bases at J, with 16 bases between.

The chain combines TRBV25-1 with TRBJ2-4; D gene unclear. Germline CDR1 reads MGHDK; CDR2 reads SYGVNS. Trimming pared 0 bases from V and 0 bases from J, leaving 12 bases between. The CDR3 extends over 17 amino acids. CDR3 loop: CASSEYEFYIAKNIQYF. DNA for the CDR3: TGTGCCAGCAGTGAATACGAATTTTACATAGCCAAAAACATTCAGTACTTC.

The J gene is TRBJ2-3, the V gene TRBV4-2; D unclear. V lost 0 bases, J lost 5 bases, and 9 bases lay in between. In germline, CDR1 is LGHNA, CDR2 YNFKEQ. The CDR3 totals 14 residues. This CDR3 is CASSQDLSEDTQYF. CDR3 bases: TGTGCCAGCAGCCAAGACCTCAGTGAAGATACGCAGTATTTT.